This TCR beta chain appears in the sequencing data of a study of CD8 T cells in Susac syndrome. Germline CDR1 is SQVTM and CDR2 is ANQGSEA. V lost 4 bases to trimming and J lost 2 bases, with 15 bases between them. The CDR3 is made up of 14 amino acids. Reverse transcription used roughly 0.5 to 1 ug RNA and random hexamers. The method of amplification for TCR beta CDR3 was immunoSEQ multiplex PCR, covering 54 Vbeta and 13 Jbeta. TCRdb independently ran MiXCR on the immunoSEQ multiplex PCR reads; one entry per CDR3 protein. This sample has roughly 50,000 distinct CDR3 sequences, with more than 85% found just once.

The sample was CD8+ T cells from PBMCs. The gene calls are TRBV29-1 and TRBJ2-7; D possibly corresponds to TRBD2 (5 bases). The TCR comes from a human donor in good health. CDR3 residues: CSVVPGSAAYEQYF. CDR3 DNA sequence: TGCAGCGTTGTACCGGGGAGTGCGGCCTACGAGCAGTACTTC.